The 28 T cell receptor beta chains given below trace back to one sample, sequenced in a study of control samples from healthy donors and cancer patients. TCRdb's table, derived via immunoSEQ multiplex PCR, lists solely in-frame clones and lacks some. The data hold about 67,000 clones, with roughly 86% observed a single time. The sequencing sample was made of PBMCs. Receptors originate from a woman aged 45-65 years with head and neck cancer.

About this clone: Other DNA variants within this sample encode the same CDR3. The CDR3 sequence: CASSLGQGETQYF. The DNA of the CDR3 is TGTGCCAGCAGCTTAGGACAGGGAGAGACCCAGTACTTC. The chain employs TRBV5-4 and TRBJ2-5, with 8 nucleotides matching TRBD1. The trim removed 2 bases at V and 4 bases at J, leaving 1 base unmatched. This CDR3 is 13 amino acids long. Germline values: CDR1 SGHNT, CDR2 YYREEE (reference sequence). The variable domain in full, with the rest retrieved from reference TRBV5-4 and TRBJ2-5, is ETGVTQSPTHLIKTRGQQVTLRCSSQSGHNTVSWYQQALGQGPQFIFQYYREEENGRGNFPPRFSGLQFPNYSSELNVNALELDDSALYLCASSLGQGETQYFGPGTRLLVL.

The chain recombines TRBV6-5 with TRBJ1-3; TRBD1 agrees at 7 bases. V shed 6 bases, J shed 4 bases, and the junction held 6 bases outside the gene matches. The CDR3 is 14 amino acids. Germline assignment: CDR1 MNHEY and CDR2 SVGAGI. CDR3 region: CASSRGGQGNTIYF. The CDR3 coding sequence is TGTGCCAGCAGCCGAGGGGGACAGGGAAACACCATATATTTT.

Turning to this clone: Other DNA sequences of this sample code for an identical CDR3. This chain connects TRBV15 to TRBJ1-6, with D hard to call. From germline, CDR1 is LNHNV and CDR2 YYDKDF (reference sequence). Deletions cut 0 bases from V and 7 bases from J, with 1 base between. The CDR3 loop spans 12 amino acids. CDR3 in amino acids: CATSRENSPLHF. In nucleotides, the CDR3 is TGTGCCACCAGCAGAGAGAATTCACCCCTCCACTTT.

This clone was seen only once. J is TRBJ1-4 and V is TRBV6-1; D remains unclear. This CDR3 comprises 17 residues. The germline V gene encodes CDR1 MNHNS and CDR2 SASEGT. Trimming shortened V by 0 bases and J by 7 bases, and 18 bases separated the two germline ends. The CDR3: CASSEAPRSRRVEKLFF. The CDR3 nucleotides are TGTGCCAGCAGTGAAGCCCCAAGGAGCCGCAGAGTTGAAAAACTGTTTTTT.

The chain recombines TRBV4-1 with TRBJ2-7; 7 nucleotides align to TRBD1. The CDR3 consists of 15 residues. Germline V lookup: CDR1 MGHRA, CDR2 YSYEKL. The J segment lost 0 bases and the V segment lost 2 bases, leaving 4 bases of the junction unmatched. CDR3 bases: TGCGCCAGCAGCCAAACGGACAGGCTCTCCTACGAGCAGTACTTC. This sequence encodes CASSQTDRLSYEQYF.

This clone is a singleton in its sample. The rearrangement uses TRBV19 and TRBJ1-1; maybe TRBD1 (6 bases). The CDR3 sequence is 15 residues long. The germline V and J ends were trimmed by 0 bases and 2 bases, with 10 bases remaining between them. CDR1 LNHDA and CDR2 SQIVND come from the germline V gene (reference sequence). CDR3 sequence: CASSIDSGANTEAFF. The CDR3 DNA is TGTGCCAGTAGTATAGACTCAGGGGCTAACACTGAAGCTTTCTTT.

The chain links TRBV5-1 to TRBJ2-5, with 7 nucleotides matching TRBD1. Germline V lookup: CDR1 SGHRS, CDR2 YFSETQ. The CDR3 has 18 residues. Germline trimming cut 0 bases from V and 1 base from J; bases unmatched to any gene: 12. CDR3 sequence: CASSLGQGTVSSQETQYF. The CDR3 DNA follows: TGCGCCAGCAGCTTGGGCCAGGGGACAGTATCATCCCAAGAGACCCAGTACTTC.

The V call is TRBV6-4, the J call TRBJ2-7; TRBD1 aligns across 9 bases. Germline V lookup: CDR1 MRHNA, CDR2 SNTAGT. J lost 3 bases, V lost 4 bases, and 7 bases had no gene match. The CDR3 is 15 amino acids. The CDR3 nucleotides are TGTGCCAGCAGTGTAACCGGGACAGGGAACTACGAGCAGTACTTC. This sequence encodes CASSVTGTGNYEQYF.

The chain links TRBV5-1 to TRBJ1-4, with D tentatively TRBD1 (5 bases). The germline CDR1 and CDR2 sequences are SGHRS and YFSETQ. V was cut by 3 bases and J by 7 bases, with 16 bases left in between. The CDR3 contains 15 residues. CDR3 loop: CASSSGTFRGEKLFF. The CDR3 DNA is TGCGCCAGCAGCTCCGGGACGTTCCGGGGTGAAAAACTGTTTTTT.

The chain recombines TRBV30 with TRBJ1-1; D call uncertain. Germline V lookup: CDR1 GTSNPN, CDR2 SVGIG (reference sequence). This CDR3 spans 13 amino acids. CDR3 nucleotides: TGTGCGTCCGGAGGGCTTATGAACACTGAAGCTTTCTTT. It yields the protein CASGGLMNTEAFF.

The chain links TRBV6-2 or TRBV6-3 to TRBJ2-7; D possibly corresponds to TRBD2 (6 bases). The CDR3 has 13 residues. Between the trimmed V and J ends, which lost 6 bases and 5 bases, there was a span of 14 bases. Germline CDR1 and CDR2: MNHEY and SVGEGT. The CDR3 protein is CASSSTSRHEQYF. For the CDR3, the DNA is TGTGCCAGCAGCTCTACTAGCCGCCACGAGCAGTACTTC.

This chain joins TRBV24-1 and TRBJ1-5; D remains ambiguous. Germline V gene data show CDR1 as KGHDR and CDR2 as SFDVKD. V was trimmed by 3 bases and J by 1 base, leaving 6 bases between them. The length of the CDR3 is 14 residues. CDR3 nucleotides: TGTGCCACCAGTGATCAGGAGAGCAATCAGCCCCAGCATTTT. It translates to CATSDQESNQPQHF.

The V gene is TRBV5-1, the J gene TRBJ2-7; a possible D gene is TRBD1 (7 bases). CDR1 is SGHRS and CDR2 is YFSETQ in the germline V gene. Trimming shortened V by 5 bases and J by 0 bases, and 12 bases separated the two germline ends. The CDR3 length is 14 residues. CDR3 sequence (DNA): TGCGCCAGCAGTCGGCGGGACAGCTCCTACGAGCAGTACTTC. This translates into CASSRRDSSYEQYF.

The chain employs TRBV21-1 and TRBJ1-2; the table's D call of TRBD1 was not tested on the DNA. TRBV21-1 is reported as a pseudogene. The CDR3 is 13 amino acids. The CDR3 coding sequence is TGTGCCAGCAGCAAGTGGGACATCTATGGCTACACCTTC. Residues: CASSKWDIYGYTF.

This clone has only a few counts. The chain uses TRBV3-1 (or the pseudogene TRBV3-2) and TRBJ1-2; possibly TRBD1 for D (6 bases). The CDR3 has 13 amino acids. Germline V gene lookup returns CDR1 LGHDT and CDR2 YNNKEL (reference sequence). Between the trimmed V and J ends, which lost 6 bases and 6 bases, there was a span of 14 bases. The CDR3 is CASRLQGYHGYTF. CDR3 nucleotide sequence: TGTGCCAGCAGACTACAGGGTTATCATGGCTACACCTTC.

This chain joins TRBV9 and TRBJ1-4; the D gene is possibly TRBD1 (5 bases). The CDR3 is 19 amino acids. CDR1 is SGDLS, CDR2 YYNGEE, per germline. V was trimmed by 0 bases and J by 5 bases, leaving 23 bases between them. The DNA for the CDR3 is TGTGCCAGCAGCGTAGACGGGGCGGCCAGGGCCAATCCGAATGAAAAACTGTTTTTT. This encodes CASSVDGAARANPNEKLFF.

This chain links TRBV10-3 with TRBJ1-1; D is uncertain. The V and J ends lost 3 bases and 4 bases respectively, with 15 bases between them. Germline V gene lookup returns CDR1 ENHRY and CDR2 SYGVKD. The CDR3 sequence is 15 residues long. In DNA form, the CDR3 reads TGTGCCATCAGTGACCCCCGGAAGAAGGCCACTGAAGCTTTCTTT. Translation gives CAISDPRKKATEAFF.

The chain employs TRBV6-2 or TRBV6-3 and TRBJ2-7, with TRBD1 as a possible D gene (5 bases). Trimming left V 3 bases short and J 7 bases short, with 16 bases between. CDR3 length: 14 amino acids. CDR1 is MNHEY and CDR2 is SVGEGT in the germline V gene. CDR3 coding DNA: TGTGCCAGCAGTTATAATGCAGGGCCCCTGGAGCAGTACTTC. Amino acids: CASSYNAGPLEQYF.

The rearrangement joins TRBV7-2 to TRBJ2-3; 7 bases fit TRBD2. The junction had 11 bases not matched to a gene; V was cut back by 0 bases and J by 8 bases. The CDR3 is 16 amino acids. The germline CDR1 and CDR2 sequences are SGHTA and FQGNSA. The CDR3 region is CASSLAGGTPVGTQYF. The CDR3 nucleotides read TGTGCCAGCAGCTTAGCGGGGGGGACCCCGGTTGGTACGCAGTATTTT.

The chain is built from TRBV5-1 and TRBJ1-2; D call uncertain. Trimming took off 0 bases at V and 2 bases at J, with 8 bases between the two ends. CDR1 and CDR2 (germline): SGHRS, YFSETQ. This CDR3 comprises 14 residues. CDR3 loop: CASSLGWANYGYTF. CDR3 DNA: TGCGCCAGCAGCTTGGGGTGGGCCAACTATGGCTACACCTTC.

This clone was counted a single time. The DNA for the CDR3 is TGTGCCAGCTCACCACGGAGCGGGGGGGCTGACGAGCAGTACTTC. Translating it yields CASSPRSGGADEQYF. The gene calls are TRBV18 and TRBJ2-7, with TRBD2 identical over 10 bases. In germline, CDR1 is KGHSH, CDR2 LQKENI. V lost 1 base to trimming and J lost 5 bases; unmatched junction nucleotides: 5. CDR3 size: 15 residues.

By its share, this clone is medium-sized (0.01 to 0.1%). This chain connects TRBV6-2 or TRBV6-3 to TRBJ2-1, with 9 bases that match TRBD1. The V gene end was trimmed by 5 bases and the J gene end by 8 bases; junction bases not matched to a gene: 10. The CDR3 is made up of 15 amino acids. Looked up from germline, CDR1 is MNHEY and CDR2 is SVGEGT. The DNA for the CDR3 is TGTGCCAGCAGTCCCCCGGGACAGGGATCTGATGAGCAGTTCTTC. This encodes CASSPPGQGSDEQFF.

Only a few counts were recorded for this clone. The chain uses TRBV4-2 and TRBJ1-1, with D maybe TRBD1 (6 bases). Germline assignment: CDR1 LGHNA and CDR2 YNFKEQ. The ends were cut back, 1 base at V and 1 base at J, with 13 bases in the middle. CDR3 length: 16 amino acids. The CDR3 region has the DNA TGTGCCAGCAGCCAAGCGAGTAGGGGGGCGAACACTGAAGCTTTCTTT. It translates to CASSQASRGANTEAFF.

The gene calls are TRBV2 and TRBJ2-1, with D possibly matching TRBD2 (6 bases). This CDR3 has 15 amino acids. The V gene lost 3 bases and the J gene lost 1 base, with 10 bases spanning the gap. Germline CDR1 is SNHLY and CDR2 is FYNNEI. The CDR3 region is CASSDLGGSYNEQFF. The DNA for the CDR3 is TGTGCCAGCAGTGACTTGGGGGGTTCCTACAATGAGCAGTTCTTC.

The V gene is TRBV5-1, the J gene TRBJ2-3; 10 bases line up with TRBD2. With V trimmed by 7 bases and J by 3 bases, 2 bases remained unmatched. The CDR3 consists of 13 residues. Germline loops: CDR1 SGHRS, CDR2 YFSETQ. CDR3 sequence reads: CASYSGGTDTQYF. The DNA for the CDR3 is TGCGCCAGCTATAGCGGGGGGACAGATACGCAGTATTTT. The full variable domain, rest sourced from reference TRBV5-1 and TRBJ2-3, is KAGVTQTPRYLIKTRGQQVTLSCSPISGHRSVSWYQQTPGQGLQFLFEYFSETQRNKGNFPGRFSGRQFSNSRSEMNVSTLELGDSALYLCASYSGGTDTQYFGPGTRLTVL.

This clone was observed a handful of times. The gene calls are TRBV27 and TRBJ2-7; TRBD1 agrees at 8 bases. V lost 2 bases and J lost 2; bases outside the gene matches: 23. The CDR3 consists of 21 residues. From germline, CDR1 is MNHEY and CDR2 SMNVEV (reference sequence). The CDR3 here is CASSLKKPGQGVLISPYEQYF. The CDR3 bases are TGTGCCAGCAGTTTAAAGAAACCTGGACAGGGTGTTTTGATTAGCCCCTACGAGCAGTACTTC.

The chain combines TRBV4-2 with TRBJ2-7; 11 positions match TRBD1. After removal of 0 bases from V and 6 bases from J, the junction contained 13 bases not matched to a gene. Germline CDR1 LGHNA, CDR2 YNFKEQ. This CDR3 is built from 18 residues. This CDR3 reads CASSQDWSGTGGYSEQYF. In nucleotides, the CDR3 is TGTGCCAGCAGCCAAGATTGGTCCGGGACAGGGGGATATAGCGAGCAGTACTTC.

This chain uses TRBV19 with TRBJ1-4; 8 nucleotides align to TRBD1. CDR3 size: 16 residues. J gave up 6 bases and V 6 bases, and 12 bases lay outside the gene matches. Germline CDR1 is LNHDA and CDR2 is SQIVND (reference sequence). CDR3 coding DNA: TGTGCCAGTAGCCAACCTGCCGGGACAGGACATGAAAAACTGTTTTTT. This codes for CASSQPAGTGHEKLFF.